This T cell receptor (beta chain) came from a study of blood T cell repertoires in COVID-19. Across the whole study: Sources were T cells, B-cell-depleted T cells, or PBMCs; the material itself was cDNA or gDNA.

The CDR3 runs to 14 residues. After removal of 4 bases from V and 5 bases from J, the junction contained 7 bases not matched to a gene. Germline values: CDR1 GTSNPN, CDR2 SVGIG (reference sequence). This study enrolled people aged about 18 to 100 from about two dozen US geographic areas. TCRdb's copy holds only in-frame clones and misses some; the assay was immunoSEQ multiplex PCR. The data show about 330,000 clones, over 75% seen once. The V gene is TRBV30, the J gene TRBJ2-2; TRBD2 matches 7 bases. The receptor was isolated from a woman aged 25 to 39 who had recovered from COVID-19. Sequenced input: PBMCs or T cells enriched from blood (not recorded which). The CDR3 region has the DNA TGTGCCTGGAATAGCGGGCGAAGGACCGGGGAGCTGTTTTTT. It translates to CAWNSGRRTGELFF.